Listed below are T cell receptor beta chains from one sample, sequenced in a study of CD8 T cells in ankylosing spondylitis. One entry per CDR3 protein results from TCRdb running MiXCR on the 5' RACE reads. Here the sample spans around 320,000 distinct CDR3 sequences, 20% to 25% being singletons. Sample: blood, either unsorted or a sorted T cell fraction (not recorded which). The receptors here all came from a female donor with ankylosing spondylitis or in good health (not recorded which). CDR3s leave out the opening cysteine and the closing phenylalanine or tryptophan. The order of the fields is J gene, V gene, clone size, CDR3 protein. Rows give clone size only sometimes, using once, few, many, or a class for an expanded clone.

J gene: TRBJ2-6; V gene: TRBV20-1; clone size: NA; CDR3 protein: SADRGLSGANVLT
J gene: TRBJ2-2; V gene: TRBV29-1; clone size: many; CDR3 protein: SVEIRSTGELF
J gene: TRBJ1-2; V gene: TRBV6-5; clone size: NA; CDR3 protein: ASSYNRDVT
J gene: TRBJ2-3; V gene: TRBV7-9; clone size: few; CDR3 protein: ASSNSLAGAADTQY
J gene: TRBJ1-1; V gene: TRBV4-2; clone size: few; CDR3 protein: ASSSDPTANTEAF
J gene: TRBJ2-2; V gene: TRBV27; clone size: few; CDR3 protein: ASSMDRATGELF
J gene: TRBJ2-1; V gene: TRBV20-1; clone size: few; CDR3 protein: SARPGLDYNEQF
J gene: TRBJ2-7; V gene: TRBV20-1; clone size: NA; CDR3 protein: SARDSLLGYEQY
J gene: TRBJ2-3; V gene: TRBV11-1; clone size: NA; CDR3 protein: ASSPGTSGRTSTDTQY
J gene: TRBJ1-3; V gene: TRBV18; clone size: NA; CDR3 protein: ASSRENTIY
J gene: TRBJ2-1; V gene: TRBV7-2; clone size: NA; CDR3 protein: ASSFEPGQVYNEQF
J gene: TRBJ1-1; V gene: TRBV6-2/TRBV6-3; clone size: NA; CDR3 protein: ASSSDRKGETEAF
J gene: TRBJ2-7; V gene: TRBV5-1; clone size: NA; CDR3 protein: ASTTTGGSYEQY
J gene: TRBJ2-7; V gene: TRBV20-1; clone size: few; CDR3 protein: SALNDLNSYEQY
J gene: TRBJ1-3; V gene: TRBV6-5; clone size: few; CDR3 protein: ASSYGADLRNTIY
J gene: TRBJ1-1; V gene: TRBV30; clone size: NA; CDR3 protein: AWSDWLRFTEAF
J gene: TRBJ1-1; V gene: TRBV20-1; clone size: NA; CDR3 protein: STAQPNTEAF
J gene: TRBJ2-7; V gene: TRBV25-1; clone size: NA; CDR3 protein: ASSGSQGQY
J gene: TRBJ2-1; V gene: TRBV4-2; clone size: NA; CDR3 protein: ASSQGDASNEQF
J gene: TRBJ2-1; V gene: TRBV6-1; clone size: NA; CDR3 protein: ASSPRDRGNNEQF